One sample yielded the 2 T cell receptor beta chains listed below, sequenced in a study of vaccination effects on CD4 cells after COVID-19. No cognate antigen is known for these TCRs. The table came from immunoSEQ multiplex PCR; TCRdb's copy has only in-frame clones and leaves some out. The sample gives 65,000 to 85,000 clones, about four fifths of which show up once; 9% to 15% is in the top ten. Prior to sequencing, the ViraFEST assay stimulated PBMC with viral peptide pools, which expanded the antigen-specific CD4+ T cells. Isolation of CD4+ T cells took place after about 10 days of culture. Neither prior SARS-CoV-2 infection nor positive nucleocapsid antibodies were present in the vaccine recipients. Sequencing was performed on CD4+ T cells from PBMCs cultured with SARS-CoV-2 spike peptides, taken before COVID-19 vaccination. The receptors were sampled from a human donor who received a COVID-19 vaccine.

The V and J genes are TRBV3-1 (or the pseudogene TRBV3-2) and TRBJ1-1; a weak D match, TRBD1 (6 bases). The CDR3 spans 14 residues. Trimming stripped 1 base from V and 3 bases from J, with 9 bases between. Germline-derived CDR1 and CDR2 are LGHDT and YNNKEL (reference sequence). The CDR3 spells CASSQGTDHTEAFF. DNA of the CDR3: TGTGCCAGCAGCCAAGGGACAGATCACACTGAAGCTTTCTTT.

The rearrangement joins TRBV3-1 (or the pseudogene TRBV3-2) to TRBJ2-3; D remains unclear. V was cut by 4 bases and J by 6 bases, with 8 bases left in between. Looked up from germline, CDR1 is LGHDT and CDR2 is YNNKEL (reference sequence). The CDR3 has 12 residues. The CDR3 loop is CASSPLGDTQYF. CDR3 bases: TGTGCCAGCAGCCCGTTGGGGGATACGCAGTATTTT.